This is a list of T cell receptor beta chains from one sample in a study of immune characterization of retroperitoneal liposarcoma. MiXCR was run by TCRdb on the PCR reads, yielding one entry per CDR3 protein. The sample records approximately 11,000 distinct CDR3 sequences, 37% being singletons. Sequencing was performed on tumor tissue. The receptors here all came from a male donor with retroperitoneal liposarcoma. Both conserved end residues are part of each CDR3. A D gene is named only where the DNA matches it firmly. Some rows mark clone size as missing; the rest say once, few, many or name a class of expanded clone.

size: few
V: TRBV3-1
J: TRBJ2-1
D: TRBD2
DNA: TGTGCCAGCAGCCAAGATCTTTGGGCTAGCGGGAGCCGGCATGAGCAGTTCTTC
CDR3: CASSQDLWASGSRHEQFF

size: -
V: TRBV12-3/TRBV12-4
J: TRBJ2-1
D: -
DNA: TGTGCCAGCAAGCCGGAGGCTAATGAGCAGTTCTTC
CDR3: CASKPEANEQFF

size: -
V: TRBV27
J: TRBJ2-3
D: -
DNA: TGTGCCAGCAGTTTATTGGGCAGAGCCGCAAATACGCAGTATTTT
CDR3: CASSLLGRAANTQYF

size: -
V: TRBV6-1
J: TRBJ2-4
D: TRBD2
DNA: TGTGCCAGCCGGGAGGGTTTAGCCAAAAACATTCAGTACTTC
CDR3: CASREGLAKNIQYF

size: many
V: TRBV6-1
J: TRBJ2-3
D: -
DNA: TGTGCCAGCAGGAGGAGTGATACGCAGTATTTT
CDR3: CASRRSDTQYF

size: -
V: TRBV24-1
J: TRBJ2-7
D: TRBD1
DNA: TGTGCCACCAGTGATCCCGGGACAGCTTACAATGAGCAGTACTTC
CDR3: CATSDPGTAYNEQYF

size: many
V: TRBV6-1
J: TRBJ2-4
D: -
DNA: TGTGCCAGCAGTGACAGGGGTGGAAACATTCAGTACTTC
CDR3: CASSDRGGNIQYF

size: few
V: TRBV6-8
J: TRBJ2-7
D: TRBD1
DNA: TGTGCCAGCAAACAGGGGGCGCTTGAGCAGTACTTC
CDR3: CASKQGALEQYF

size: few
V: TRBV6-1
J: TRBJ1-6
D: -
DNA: TGTGCCAGCAGCCGGGACGGTCTTAATTCACCCCTCCACTTT
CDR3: CASSRDGLNSPLHF

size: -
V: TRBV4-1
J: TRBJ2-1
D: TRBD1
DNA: TGCGCCAGCAGCTCCGGACAGGGGTCCTACAATGAGCAGTTCTTC
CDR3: CASSSGQGSYNEQFF

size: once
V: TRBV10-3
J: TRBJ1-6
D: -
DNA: TGTGCCATCAGTGACGCGAAACAGGGAACTAATTCACCCCTCCACTTT
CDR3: CAISDAKQGTNSPLHF

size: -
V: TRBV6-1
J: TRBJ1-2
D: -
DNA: TGTGCCAGCAGTGAAGCCCCGGGGGTAGTCTATGGCTACACCTTC
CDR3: CASSEAPGVVYGYTF

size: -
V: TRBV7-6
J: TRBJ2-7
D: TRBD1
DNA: TGTGCCAGCAGCTTATACCAGGGGGCAAGGGATGAGCAGTACTTC
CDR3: CASSLYQGARDEQYF

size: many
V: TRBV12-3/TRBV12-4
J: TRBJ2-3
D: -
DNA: TGTGCCAGCAGTTCCGACGGGAGAGATACGCAGTATTTT
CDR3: CASSSDGRDTQYF

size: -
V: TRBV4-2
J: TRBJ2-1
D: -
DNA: TGTACCAGCAGCCAAGGGGGTCTCAATGAGCAGTTCTTC
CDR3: CTSSQGGLNEQFF

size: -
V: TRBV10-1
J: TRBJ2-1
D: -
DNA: TGCGCCAGCAGTGGAGGAGCGGCAATTCTGGACAATGAGCAGTTCTTC
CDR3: CASSGGAAILDNEQFF

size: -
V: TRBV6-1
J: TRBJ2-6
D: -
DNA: TGTGCCAGCAGTGAAGGCGATTCTGGGGCCAACGTCCTGACTTTC
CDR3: CASSEGDSGANVLTF

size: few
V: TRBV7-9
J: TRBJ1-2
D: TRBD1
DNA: TGTGCCAGCAGCTACCGGGACAGGGGCTATGGCTACACCTTC
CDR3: CASSYRDRGYGYTF

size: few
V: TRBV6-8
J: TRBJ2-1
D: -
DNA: TGTGCCAGCAGTACGAGACAGAGACCAAACAATGAGCAGTTCTTC
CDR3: CASSTRQRPNNEQFF

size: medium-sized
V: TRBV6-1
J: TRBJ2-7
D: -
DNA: TGTGCCAGCGCCGACACTCCCTACGAGCAGTACTTC
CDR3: CASADTPYEQYF

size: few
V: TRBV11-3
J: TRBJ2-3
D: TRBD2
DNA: TGTGCCAGCAGTCCGACTAGCGGGTTCACAGATACGCAGTATTTT
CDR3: CASSPTSGFTDTQYF

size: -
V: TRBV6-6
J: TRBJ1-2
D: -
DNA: TGTGCCAGCAGTTACTCCGGGGAGGCGGGTGGCTACACCTTC
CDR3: CASSYSGEAGGYTF